Shown below are 2 T cell receptor beta chains from a single sample sequenced in a study of T cells in Graves' hyperthyroidism and ophthalmopathy. Amplified TCR beta CDR3 regions came from RNA transcripts. When the TCR CDR3 underwent first-round RT-PCR, the HTBI primer set was used. TCRdb re-called the multiplex PCR reads with MiXCR, one entry per CDR3 protein. This sample has about 350,000 distinct CDR3 sequences, with 15% to 20% found just once. Sequenced input: blood. All receptors derive from a woman in her thirties or forties with Graves' ophthalmopathy.

Regarding this clonotype: This may stem from a read error, because a much larger clone lies one nucleotide away. The chain combines TRBV19 with TRBJ1-3; 7 bases match TRBD1. The CDR3 totals 17 residues. Germline CDR1 reads LNHDA; CDR2 reads SQIVND (reference sequence). The CDR3 DNA reads as TGTGCCAGTAGTGATACCGGGACAGCGATCTCTGGAAACACCATACATTTT. Its protein is CASSDTGTAISGNTIHF.

In this sample, this clonotype turned up many times. The V call is TRBV5-1, the J call TRBJ2-6; D uncertain. The CDR3 length is 19 residues. Germline V gives CDR1 SGHRS, CDR2 YFSETQ. Trimming shortened V by 0 bases and J by 0 bases, and 16 bases separated the two germline ends. CDR3 residues: CASSLAVFLFSSGANVLTF. The CDR3 coding sequence is TGCGCCAGCAGCTTGGCCGTATTTCTTTTCTCCTCTGGGGCCAACGTCCTGACTTTC.